The rows below give T cell receptor beta chains drawn from one sample of a study of T cells after posttransplantation cyclophosphamide. Using immunoSEQ multiplex PCR, the repertoire was profiled, and TCRdb retains in-frame clones only, with some absent. Among around 21,000 clones listed, around 90% were seen once. Sequenced here: PBMCs, sampled after allogeneic stem cell transplant with posttransplant cyclophosphamide. The receptor source for this set is a female patient in her thirties or forties who received an allogeneic stem cell transplant from a related donor, was CMV-positive, and had no GVHD. The graft donor may be the source of some T cells. Both conserved end residues are part of each CDR3. A D gene is named only where the DNA matches it firmly. For some rows the clone size is stated as once, few or many, or as a class when expanded; others skip it.

NA,TRBD2,TRBJ2-2,TRBV18,CASSSGTSGNTGELFF,TGTGCCAGCTCATCCGGGACTAGCGGGAACACCGGGGAGCTGTTTTTT
NA,TRBD2,TRBJ2-5,TRBV4-1,CASSHLRAGGFETQYF,TGCGCCAGCAGCCATCTTCGGGCGGGGGGCTTTGAGACCCAGTACTTC
NA,NA,TRBJ2-7,TRBV4-2,CASSHTGEDEQYF,TGTGCCAGCAGCCACACCGGCGAGGACGAGCAGTACTTC
NA,TRBD1,TRBJ1-2,TRBV28,CASSPGQGLYGYTF,TGTGCCAGCAGTCCGGGACAGGGATTGTATGGCTACACCTTC
NA,TRBD2,TRBJ2-3,TRBV6-6,CASTGRGTDTQYF,TGTGCCAGCACCGGGAGGGGCACAGATACGCAGTATTTT
once,NA,TRBJ2-3,TRBV11-2,CASSLDRMSGDTQYF,TGTGCCAGCAGCTTAGATCGGATGTCAGGAGATACGCAGTATTTT
once,TRBD1,TRBJ1-2,TRBV10-3,CAISEGQGAYGYTF,TGTGCCATCAGTGAGGGACAGGGGGCCTATGGCTACACCTTC
NA,TRBD2,TRBJ2-1,TRBV11-3,CASSIQPSGGGLDEQFF,TGTGCCAGCAGCATACAGCCTTCCGGGGGAGGGCTCGATGAGCAGTTCTTC
NA,NA,TRBJ2-1,TRBV29-1,CSVSRGISYNEQFF,TGCAGCGTCTCTCGGGGAATTTCATACAATGAGCAGTTCTTC
NA,NA,TRBJ2-2,TRBV7-3,CASSLTNRAGELFF,TGTGCCAGCAGCTTAACGAACAGGGCCGGGGAGCTGTTTTTT
NA,NA,TRBJ1-1,TRBV4-1,CASSQEPPGDTEAFF,TGCGCCAGCAGCCAAGAACCTCCGGGGGACACTGAAGCTTTCTTT
NA,TRBD2,TRBJ2-1,TRBV7-9,CASSGTGLAAYNEQFF,TGTGCCAGCAGCGGGACGGGACTAGCGGCTTACAATGAGCAGTTCTTC
once,NA,TRBJ2-1,TRBV27,CASSPGLKSYNEQFF,TGTGCCAGCAGTCCCGGTTTAAAGAGCTACAATGAGCAGTTCTTC
NA,TRBD2,TRBJ2-7,TRBV6-5,CASSYMASGTYEQYF,TGTGCCAGCAGTTATATGGCTAGCGGGACCTACGAGCAGTACTTC
NA,NA,TRBJ1-2,TRBV28,CASSLEVLTVYGYTF,TGTGCCAGCAGTTTGGAGGTTTTAACGGTCTATGGCTACACCTTC